These T cell receptor beta chains were read from a single sample in a study. TCRdb re-called the 5' RACE reads with MiXCR, one entry per CDR3 protein. The sample has 50,000 to 65,000 distinct CDR3 sequences, roughly 28% seen once. The source material was tumor-infiltrating memory CD4+ T cells sorted from the breast tumor. Receptors were obtained from a female donor with breast cancer. The CDR3 runs from the conserved cysteine through the conserved F or W. The D gene is left open where the match is weak. For some rows the clone size is stated as once, few or many, or as a class when expanded; others skip it.

v_call	j_call	d_call	clone_size	cdr3_nt	cdr3_aa
TRBV7-2	TRBJ2-3	TRBD2	NA	TGTGCCAGCTCACTAGCGGGAGTCGGGGGAGATACGCAGTATTTT	CASSLAGVGGDTQYF
TRBV5-1	TRBJ2-3	NA	NA	TGCGCCAGCAGCTGGGAAAGGACAACTAGCACAGATACGCAGTATTTT	CASSWERTTSTDTQYF
TRBV5-1	TRBJ2-3	NA	NA	TGCGCCAGCAGCTTGGCCTTACGGAGAACAGATACGCAGTATTTT	CASSLALRRTDTQYF
TRBV2	TRBJ1-2	NA	NA	TGTGCCAGCAGTGGGGAAGTGGCTGACTATGGCTACACCTTC	CASSGEVADYGYTF
TRBV7-8	TRBJ1-2	NA	NA	TGTGCCAGCAGCCTAAGAAAGGACTATGGCTACACCTTC	CASSLRKDYGYTF
TRBV28	TRBJ1-3	NA	NA	TGTGCCAGCAGCCCCTCCGAAAACACCATATATTTT	CASSPSENTIYF
TRBV7-9	TRBJ2-7	NA	NA	TGTGCCAGCAGCTTTAGGACAGCCATCTACGAGCAGTACTTC	CASSFRTAIYEQYF
TRBV2	TRBJ2-1	NA	NA	TGTGCCAGCAGTGTCCGATACAATGAGCAGTTCTTC	CASSVRYNEQFF
TRBV7-8	TRBJ1-2	NA	few	TGTGCCAGCAGCTTAGTCAGGGAGGAGGGCTACACCTTC	CASSLVREEGYTF
TRBV28	TRBJ2-5	NA	NA	TGCGCCAGCAGCTTGGGGGCGACAGCCATTTCAGAGACCCAGTACTTC	CASSLGATAISETQYF
TRBV5-4	TRBJ2-3	NA	NA	TGTGCCAGCAGCTTGGACCGGAGAGTCACCAGCACAGATACGCAGTATTTT	CASSLDRRVTSTDTQYF
TRBV6-5	TRBJ2-3	TRBD1	few	TGTGCCAGCAGTTACCGAACCGGGACAGGGCTTGAAGATACGCAGTATTTT	CASSYRTGTGLEDTQYF
TRBV7-9	TRBJ1-2	NA	NA	TGTGCCAGCAGCCCGGGCCTTTCCTATGGCTACACCTTC	CASSPGLSYGYTF
TRBV20-1	TRBJ2-6	NA	NA	TGCAGTGCTTCCGGGGACTCTGGGGCCAACGTCCTGACTTTC	CSASGDSGANVLTF
TRBV5-1	TRBJ1-1	NA	NA	TGCGCCAGCAGCTTGGGGCAGAGCACTGAAGCTTTCTTT	CASSLGQSTEAFF